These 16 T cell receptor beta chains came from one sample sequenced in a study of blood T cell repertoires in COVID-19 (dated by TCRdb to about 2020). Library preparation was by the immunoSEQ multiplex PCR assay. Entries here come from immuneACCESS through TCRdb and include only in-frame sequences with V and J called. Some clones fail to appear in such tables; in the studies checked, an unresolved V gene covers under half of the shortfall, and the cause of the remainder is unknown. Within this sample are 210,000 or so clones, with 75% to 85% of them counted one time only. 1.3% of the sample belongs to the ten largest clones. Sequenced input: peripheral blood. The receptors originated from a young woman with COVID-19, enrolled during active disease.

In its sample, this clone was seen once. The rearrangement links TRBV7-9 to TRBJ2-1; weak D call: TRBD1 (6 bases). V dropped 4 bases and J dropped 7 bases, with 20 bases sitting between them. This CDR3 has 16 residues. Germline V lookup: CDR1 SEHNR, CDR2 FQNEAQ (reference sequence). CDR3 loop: CASSYPRDILSNEQFF. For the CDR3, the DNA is TGTGCCAGCAGCTACCCCCGGGACATTCTTTCGAATGAGCAGTTCTTC.

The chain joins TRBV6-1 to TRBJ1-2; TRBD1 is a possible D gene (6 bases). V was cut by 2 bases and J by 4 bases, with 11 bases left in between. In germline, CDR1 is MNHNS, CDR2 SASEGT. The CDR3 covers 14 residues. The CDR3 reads CASSEWRTVYGYTF. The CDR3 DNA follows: TGTGCCAGCAGTGAATGGAGGACAGTCTATGGCTACACCTTC.

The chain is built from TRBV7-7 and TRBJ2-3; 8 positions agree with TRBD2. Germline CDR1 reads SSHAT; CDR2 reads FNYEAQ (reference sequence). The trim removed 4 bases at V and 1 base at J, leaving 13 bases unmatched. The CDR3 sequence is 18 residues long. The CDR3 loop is CASSSPGLALKGTDTQYF. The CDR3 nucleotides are TGTGCCAGCAGCTCCCCTGGACTAGCCCTCAAAGGCACAGATACGCAGTATTTT.

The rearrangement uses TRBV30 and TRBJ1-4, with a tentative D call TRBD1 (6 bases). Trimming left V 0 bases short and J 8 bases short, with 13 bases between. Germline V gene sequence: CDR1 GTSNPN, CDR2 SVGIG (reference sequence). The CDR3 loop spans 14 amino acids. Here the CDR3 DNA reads TGTGCCTGGAGTGTCGGGGGGGCGAGGGAAAAACTGTTTTTT. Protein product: CAWSVGGAREKLFF.

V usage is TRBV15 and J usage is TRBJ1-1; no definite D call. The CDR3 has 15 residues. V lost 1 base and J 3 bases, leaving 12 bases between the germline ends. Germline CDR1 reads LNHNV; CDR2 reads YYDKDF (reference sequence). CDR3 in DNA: TGTGCCACCAGCAGAGCGCGGGGTTTAGACACTGAAGCTTTCTTT. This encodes CATSRARGLDTEAFF.

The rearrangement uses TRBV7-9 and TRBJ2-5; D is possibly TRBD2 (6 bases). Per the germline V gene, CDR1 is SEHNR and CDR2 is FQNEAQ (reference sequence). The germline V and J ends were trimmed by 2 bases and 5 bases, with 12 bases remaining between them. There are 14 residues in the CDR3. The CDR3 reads CASSLSGREETQYF. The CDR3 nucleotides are TGTGCCAGCAGCTTATCGGGCCGGGAGGAGACCCAGTACTTC.

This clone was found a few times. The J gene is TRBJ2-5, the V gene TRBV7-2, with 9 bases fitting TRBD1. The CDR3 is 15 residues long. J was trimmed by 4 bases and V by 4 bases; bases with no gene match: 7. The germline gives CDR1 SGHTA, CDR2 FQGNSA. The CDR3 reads CASSSDHRGLETQYF. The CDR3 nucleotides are TGTGCCAGCAGCTCGGACCACAGGGGGCTAGAGACCCAGTACTTC.

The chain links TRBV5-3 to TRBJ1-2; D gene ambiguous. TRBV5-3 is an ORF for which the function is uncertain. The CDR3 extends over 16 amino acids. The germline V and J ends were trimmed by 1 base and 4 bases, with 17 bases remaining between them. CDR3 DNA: TGTGCCAGAAGCTTGCGTGGGCAGATCCTAATCTATGGCTACACCTTC. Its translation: CARSLRGQILIYGYTF.

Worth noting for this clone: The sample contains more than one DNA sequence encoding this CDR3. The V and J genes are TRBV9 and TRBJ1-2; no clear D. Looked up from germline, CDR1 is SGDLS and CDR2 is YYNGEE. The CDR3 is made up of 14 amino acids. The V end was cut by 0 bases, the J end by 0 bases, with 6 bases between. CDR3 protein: CASSVADSNYGYTF. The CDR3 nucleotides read TGTGCCAGCAGCGTAGCAGATTCTAACTATGGCTACACCTTC. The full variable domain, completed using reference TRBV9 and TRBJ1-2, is DSGVTQTPKHLITATGQRVTLRCSPRSGDLSVYWYQQSLDQGLQFLIQYYNGEERAKGNILERFSAQQFPDLHSELNLSSLELGDSALYFCASSVADSNYGYTFGSGTRLTVV.

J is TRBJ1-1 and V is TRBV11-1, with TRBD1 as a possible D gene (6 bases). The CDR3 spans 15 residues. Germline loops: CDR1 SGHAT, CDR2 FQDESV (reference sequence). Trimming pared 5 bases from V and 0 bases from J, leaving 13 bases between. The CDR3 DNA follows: TGTGCCAGCAGCAACTCTCAGGGGATGAACACTGAAGCTTTCTTT. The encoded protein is CASSNSQGMNTEAFF. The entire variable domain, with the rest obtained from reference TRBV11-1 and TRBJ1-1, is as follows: EAEVAQSPRYKITEKSQAVAFWCDPISGHATLYWYRQILGQGPELLVQFQDESVVDDSQLPKDRFSAERLKGVDSTLKIQPAELGDSAMYLCASSNSQGMNTEAFFGQGTRLTVV.

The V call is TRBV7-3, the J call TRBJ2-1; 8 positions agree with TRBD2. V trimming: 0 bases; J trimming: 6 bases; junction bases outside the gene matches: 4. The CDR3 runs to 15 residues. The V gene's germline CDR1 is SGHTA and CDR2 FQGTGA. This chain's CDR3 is CASSLTSGNFNEQFF. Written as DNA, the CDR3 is TGTGCCAGCAGCTTAACTAGCGGGAATTTCAATGAGCAGTTCTTC.

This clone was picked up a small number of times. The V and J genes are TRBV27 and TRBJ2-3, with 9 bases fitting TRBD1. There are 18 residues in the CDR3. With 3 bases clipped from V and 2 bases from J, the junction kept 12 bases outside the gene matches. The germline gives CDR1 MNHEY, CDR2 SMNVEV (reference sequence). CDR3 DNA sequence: TGTGCCAGCAGTTTTTTTAGTCCCGGGACAGGGAACACAGATACGCAGTATTTT. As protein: CASSFFSPGTGNTDTQYF.

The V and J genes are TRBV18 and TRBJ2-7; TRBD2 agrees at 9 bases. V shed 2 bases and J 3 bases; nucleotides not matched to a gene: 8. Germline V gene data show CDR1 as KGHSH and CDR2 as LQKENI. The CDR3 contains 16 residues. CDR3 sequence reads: CASSPWASGNIYEQYF. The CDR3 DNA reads TGTGCCAGCTCACCATGGGCTAGCGGGAACATCTACGAGCAGTACTTC. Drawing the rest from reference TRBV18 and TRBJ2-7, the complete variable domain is NAGVMQNPRHLVRRRGQEARLRCSPMKGHSHVYWYRQLPEEGLKFMVYLQKENIIDESGMPKERFSAEFPKEGPSILRIQQVVRGDSAAYFCASSPWASGNIYEQYFGPGTRLTVT.

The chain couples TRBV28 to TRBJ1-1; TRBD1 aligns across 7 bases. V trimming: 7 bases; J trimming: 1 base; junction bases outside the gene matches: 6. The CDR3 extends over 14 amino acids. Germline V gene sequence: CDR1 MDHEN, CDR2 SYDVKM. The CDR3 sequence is CASTPGQKNTEAFF. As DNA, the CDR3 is TGTGCCAGCACCCCGGGACAGAAGAACACTGAAGCTTTCTTT.

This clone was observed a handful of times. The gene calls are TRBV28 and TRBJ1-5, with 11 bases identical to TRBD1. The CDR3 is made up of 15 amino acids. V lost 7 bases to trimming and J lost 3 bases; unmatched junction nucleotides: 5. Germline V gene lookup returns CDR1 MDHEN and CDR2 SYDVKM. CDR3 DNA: TGTGCCAGCATAAGGACAGGGGGCCCCAATCAGCCCCAGCATTTT. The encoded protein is CASIRTGGPNQPQHF.

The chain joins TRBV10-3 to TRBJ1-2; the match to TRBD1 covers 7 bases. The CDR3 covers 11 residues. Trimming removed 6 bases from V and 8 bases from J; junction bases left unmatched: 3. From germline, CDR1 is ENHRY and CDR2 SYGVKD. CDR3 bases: TGTGCCATCAGGGCGGACAGGGGCTACACCTTC. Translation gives CAIRADRGYTF.